These T cell receptor beta chains were read from a single sample in a study of blood T cell repertoires in COVID-19. Sequenced by immunoSEQ multiplex PCR; TCRdb stores in-frame clones only, minus some. The sample gives 650,000 to 800,000 clones, approximately 90% of which show up once; 0.2% to 0.3% is in the top ten. The sample consisted of peripheral blood. The receptors shown here come from a woman aged 18-30 years with acute or convalescent COVID-19. The CDR3 runs from the conserved cysteine through the conserved F or W. The D gene is left open where the match is weak. Where a row states a size, it is once, few, many or the class of an expanded clone; other rows omit it.

CDR3 protein	CDR3 DNA	V gene	J gene	clone size	D gene
CASSQTELYGYTF	TGTGCCAGCAGCCAAACGGAGCTCTATGGCTACACCTTC	TRBV3-1/TRBV3-2	TRBJ1-2	-	-
CASSPGPAGTEAFF	TGCGCCAGCAGCCCAGGACCCGCGGGCACTGAAGCTTTCTTT	TRBV5-1	TRBJ1-1	-	-
CASSYGGFTDTQYF	TGTGCCAGCAGCTATGGCGGGTTCACAGATACGCAGTATTTT	TRBV5-8	TRBJ2-3	-	-
CASSLGAGGETQYF	TGTGCCAGCAGTTTAGGCGCCGGGGGAGAGACCCAGTACTTC	TRBV27	TRBJ2-5	once	-
CSVEAGGTTGELFF	TGCAGCGTTGAAGCGGGGGGGACCACCGGGGAGCTGTTTTTT	TRBV29-1	TRBJ2-2	-	TRBD2
CATSLGGGSADTQYF	TGTGCCACCAGTCTTGGAGGTGGGAGCGCAGATACGCAGTATTTT	TRBV24-1	TRBJ2-3	-	-
CASSRLEGARYGYTF	TGTGCCAGCAGCCGGCTTGAGGGCGCGAGGTATGGCTACACCTTC	TRBV5-6	TRBJ1-2	-	-
CASSPPGGPNNEQFF	TGTGCCAGCAGCCCCCCCGGGGGACCCAACAATGAGCAGTTCTTC	TRBV11-3	TRBJ2-1	-	-
CASSTGGTNYGYTF	TGTGCCAGTAGTACCGGGGGGACGAACTATGGCTACACCTTC	TRBV19	TRBJ1-2	-	-
CASSSLRQGLYGYTF	TGTGCCAGCAGCTCCCTCCGACAGGGCCTCTATGGCTACACCTTC	TRBV7-9	TRBJ1-2	-	TRBD1
CASSPFGGATEAFF	TGTGCCAGCTCACCCTTCGGAGGCGCCACTGAAGCTTTCTTT	TRBV18	TRBJ1-1	-	-
CASSPSTGVVEKLFF	TGTGCCAGCAGCCCCTCCACGGGGGTAGTTGAAAAACTGTTTTTT	TRBV13	TRBJ1-4	-	-
CASRSKQGTGNSPLHF	TGCGCCAGCAGGTCGAAACAGGGTACGGGTAATTCACCCCTCCACTTT	TRBV5-1	TRBJ1-6	-	-
CASAQREGSLSSQHF	TGTGCCAGCGCCCAAAGGGAGGGCAGTTTGTCGTCCCAGCATTTT	TRBV7-8	TRBJ1-5	few	-
CASRGQGGMGYTF	TGTGCCAGCAGAGGACAGGGGGGAATGGGCTACACCTTC	TRBV6-5	TRBJ1-2	-	TRBD1
CASGPLMGTDTQYF	TGTGCCAGCGGCCCCCTCATGGGCACAGATACGCAGTATTTT	TRBV2	TRBJ2-3	many	-
CASGEKQWNTIYF	TGTGCCAGCGGGGAGAAACAATGGAACACCATATATTTT	TRBV14	TRBJ1-3	-	-
CASRGDRDLTGGGYTF	TGTGCCAGCAGGGGGGACAGGGACTTAACCGGAGGTGGCTACACCTTC	TRBV25-1	TRBJ1-2	-	TRBD1
CASRLDRGAYEQYF	TGTGCCAGCAGGCTGGACAGGGGGGCCTACGAGCAGTACTTC	TRBV27	TRBJ2-7	-	TRBD1
CASSHQPNRVSPGELFF	TGTGCCAGCAGCCACCAACCGAACAGGGTATCACCCGGGGAGCTGTTTTTT	TRBV27	TRBJ2-2	-	-
CASSSTGLGGDTQYF	TGCGCCAGCAGCTCAACTGGTCTGGGAGGCGATACGCAGTATTTT	TRBV4-1	TRBJ2-3	-	-
CASSPWELGRTGELFF	TGTGCCAGCAGTCCGTGGGAGTTAGGAAGGACCGGGGAGCTGTTTTTT	TRBV2	TRBJ2-2	-	-
CASSLGLNSPLHF	TGTGCCAGCAGCTTGGGCCTCAATTCACCCCTCCACTTT	TRBV7-3	TRBJ1-6	-	-
CASSSPFGGYNSPLHF	TGTGCCAGCAGTTCCCCCTTCGGGGGGTATAATTCACCCCTCCACTTT	TRBV28	TRBJ1-6	-	-
CASSSGQGATNEKLFF	TGCGCCAGCAGCTCAGGACAGGGGGCGACTAATGAAAAACTGTTTTTT	TRBV5-1	TRBJ1-4	once	TRBD1
CASSIQGRDGYTF	TGTGCCAGTAGTATTCAGGGCAGGGATGGCTACACCTTC	TRBV19	TRBJ1-2	once	-
CASSLRTGIQPQHF	TGTGCCAGCAGCTTGCGGACAGGGATTCAGCCCCAGCATTTT	TRBV5-8	TRBJ1-5	-	TRBD1
CASSLERTGLNYGYTF	TGTGCCAGCAGCTTAGAAAGGACAGGGCTAAACTATGGCTACACCTTC	TRBV7-9	TRBJ1-2	-	TRBD1
CASSQDLLAGVEEFF	TGCGCCAGCAGCCAAGATCTCCTAGCGGGGGTTGAGGAGTTCTTC	TRBV4-1	TRBJ2-1	-	TRBD2